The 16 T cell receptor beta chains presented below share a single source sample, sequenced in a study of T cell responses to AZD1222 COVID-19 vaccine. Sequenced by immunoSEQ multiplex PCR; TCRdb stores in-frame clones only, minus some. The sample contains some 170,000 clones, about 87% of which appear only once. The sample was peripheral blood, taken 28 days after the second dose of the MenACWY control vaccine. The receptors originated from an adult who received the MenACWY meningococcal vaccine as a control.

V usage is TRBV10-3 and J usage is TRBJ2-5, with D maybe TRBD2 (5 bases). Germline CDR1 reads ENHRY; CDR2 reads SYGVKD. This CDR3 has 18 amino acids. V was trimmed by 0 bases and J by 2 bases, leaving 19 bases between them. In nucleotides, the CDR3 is TGTGCCATCAGTGAGTCGATTCTCGAGGGTACGACTCAAGAGACCCAGTACTTC. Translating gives CAISESILEGTTQETQYF.

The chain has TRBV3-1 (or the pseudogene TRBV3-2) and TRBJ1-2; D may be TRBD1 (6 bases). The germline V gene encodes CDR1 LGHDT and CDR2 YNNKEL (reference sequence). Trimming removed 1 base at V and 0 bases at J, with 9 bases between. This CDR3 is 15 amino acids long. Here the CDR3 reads CASSQVPGANYGYTF. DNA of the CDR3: TGTGCCAGCAGCCAAGTCCCAGGGGCTAACTATGGCTACACCTTC.

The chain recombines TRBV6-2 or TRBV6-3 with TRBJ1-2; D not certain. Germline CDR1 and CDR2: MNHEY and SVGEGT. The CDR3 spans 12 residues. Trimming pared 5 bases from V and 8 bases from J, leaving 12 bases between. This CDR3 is CASSPDPGGYTF. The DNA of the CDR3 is TGTGCCAGCAGTCCCGATCCGGGAGGCTACACCTTC.

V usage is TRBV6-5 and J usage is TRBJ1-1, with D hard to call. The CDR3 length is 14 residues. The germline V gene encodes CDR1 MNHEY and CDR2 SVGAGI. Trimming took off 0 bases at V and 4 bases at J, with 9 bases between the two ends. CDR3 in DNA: TGTGCCAGCAGTTACTCCGCGGCGGTCACTGAAGCTTTCTTT. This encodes CASSYSAAVTEAFF.

CDR3 sequence (DNA): TGTGCCAGTAGTATGGGACAGGGGAGACACAATGAGCAGTTCTTC. Translating it yields CASSMGQGRHNEQFF. V is TRBV19 and J is TRBJ2-1; 10 positions match TRBD1. This CDR3 spans 15 amino acids. Per germline, CDR1 LNHDA and CDR2 SQIVND (reference sequence). V trimming: 3 bases; J trimming: 5 bases; junction bases outside the gene matches: 4. Full variable domain (rest looked up from reference TRBV19 and TRBJ2-1): DGGITQSPKYLFRKEGQNVTLSCEQNLNHDAMYWYRQDPGQGLRLIYYSQIVNDFQKGDIAEGYSVSREKKESFPLTVTSAQKNPTAFYLCASSMGQGRHNEQFFGPGTRLTVL.

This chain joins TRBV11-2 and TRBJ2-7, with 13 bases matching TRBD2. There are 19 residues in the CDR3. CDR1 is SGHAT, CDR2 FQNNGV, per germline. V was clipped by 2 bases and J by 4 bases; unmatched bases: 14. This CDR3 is CASSLTGTRGGLAGYEQYF. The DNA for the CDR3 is TGTGCCAGCAGCTTAACCGGGACTCGAGGGGGACTAGCGGGGTACGAGCAGTACTTC.

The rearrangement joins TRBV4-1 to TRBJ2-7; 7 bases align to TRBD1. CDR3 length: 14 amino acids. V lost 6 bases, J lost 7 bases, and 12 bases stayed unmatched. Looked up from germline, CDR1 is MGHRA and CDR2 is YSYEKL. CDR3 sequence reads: CASSVTRTGREQYF. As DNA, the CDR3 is TGCGCCAGCAGTGTGACCCGGACAGGCCGAGAGCAGTACTTC.

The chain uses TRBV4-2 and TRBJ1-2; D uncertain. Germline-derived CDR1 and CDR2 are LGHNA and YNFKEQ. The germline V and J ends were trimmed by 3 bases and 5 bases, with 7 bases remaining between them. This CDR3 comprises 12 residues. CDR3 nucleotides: TGTGCCAGCAGCCAGGACCCGTATGGCTACACCTTC. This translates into CASSQDPYGYTF.

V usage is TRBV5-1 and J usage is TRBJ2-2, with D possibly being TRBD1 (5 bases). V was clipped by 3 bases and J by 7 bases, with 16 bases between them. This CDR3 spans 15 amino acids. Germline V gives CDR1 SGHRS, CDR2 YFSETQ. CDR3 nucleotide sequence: TGCGCCAGCAGCTGGAACTCACCCACAGGCGGGGAGCTGTTTTTT. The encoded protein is CASSWNSPTGGELFF. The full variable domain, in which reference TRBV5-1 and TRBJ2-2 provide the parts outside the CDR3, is KAGVTQTPRYLIKTRGQQVTLSCSPISGHRSVSWYQQTPGQGLQFLFEYFSETQRNKGNFPGRFSGRQFSNSRSEMNVSTLELGDSALYLCASSWNSPTGGELFFGEGSRLTVL.

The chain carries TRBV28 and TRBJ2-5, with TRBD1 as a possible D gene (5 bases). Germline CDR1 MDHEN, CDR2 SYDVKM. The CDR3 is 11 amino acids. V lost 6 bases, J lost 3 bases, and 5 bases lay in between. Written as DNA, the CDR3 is TGTGCCAGCAGACAGGAAGAGACCCAGTACTTC. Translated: CASRQEETQYF.

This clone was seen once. The CDR3 spells CASSPGTAKNHQASNQPQHF. The CDR3 DNA follows: TGTGCCAGCAGCCCCGGGACAGCTAAGAACCACCAGGCCAGCAATCAGCCCCAGCATTTT. V gene TRBV3-1 (or the pseudogene TRBV3-2) combines with J gene TRBJ1-5, with 7 bases fitting TRBD1. The CDR3 totals 20 residues. CDR1 is LGHDT, CDR2 YNNKEL, per germline (reference sequence). V shed 4 bases and J 1 base; nucleotides not matched to a gene: 19.

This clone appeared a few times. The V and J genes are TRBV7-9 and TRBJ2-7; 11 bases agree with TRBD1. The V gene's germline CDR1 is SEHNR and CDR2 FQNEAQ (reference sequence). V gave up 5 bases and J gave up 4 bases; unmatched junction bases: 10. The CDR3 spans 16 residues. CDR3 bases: TGTGCCAGCAGCCGGTTTGGGACAGGGGGAGTTTACGAGCAGTACTTC. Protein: CASSRFGTGGVYEQYF. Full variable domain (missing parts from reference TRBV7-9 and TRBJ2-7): DTGVSQNPRHKITKRGQNVTFRCDPISEHNRLYWYRQTLGQGPEFLTYFQNEAQLEKSRLLSDRFSAERPKGSFSTLEIQRTEQGDSAMYLCASSRFGTGGVYEQYFGPGTRLTVT.

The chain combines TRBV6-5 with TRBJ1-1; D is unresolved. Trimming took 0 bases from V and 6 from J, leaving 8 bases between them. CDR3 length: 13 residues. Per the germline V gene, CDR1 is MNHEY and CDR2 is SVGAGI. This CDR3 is CASSYSGTPEAFF. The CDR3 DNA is TGTGCCAGCAGTTACTCGGGAACACCTGAAGCTTTCTTT.

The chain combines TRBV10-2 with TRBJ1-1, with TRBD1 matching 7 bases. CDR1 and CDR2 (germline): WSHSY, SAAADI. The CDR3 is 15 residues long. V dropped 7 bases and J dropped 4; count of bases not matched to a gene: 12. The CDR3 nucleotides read TGCGCCAGCAAGGACAGGCCTCTCTTCTCCACTGAAGCTTTCTTT. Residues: CASKDRPLFSTEAFF.

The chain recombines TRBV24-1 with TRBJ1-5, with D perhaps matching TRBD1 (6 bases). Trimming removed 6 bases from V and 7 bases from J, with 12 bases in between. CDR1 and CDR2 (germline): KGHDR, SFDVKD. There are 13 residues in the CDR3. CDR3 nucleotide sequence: TGTGCCACCAGTCCAACAGGGTTCCAGCCCCAGCATTTT. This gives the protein CATSPTGFQPQHF.

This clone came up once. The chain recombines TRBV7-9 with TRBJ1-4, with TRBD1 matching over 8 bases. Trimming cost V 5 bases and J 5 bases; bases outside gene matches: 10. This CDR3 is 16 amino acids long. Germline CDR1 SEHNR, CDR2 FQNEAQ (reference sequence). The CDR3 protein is CASSPPPGQVNEKLFF. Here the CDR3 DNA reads TGTGCCAGCAGCCCGCCCCCGGGACAGGTGAATGAAAAACTGTTTTTT.